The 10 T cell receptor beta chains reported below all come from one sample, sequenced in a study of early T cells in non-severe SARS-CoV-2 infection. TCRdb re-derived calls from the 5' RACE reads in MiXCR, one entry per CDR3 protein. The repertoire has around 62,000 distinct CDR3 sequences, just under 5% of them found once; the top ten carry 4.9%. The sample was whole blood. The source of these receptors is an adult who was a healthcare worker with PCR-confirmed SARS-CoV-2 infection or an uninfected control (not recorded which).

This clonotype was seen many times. The CDR3 sequence: CASSSTANFGTQYF. Written as DNA, the CDR3 is TGTGCCAGCAGCTCAACGGCGAACTTTGGTACGCAGTATTTT. The rearrangement joins TRBV7-9 to TRBJ2-3, with unresolved D. The V end was cut by 4 bases, the J end by 8 bases, with 16 bases between. The V gene's germline CDR1 is SEHNR and CDR2 FQNEAQ (reference sequence). The CDR3 sequence is 14 residues long.

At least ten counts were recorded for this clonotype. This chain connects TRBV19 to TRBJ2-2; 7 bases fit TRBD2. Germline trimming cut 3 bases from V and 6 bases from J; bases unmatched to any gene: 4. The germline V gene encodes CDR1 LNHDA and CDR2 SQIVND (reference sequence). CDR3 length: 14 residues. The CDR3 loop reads CASSIGGGPGELFF. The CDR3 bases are TGTGCCAGTAGTATCGGGGGAGGGCCCGGGGAGCTGTTTTTT. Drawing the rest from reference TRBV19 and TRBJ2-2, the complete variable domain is DGGITQSPKYLFRKEGQNVTLSCEQNLNHDAMYWYRQDPGQGLRLIYYSQIVNDFQKGDIAEGYSVSREKKESFPLTVTSAQKNPTAFYLCASSIGGGPGELFFGEGSRLTVL.

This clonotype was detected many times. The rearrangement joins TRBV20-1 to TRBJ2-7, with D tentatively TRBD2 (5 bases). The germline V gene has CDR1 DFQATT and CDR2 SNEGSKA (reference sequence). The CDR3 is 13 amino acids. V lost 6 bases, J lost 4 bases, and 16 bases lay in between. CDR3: CSAPLAGGYEQYF. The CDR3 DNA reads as TGCAGTGCCCCACTGGCGGGCGGATACGAGCAGTACTTC.

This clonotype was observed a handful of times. CDR3 bases: TGTGCCAGCTCACCAGTAAGCGGGGGTAACAATGAGCAGTTCTTC. Its protein product is CASSPVSGGNNEQFF. The chain carries TRBV18 and TRBJ2-1, with TRBD2 matching 8 bases. This CDR3 is built from 15 residues. Unmatched junction bases numbered 5, after V lost 2 bases and J lost 5 bases. Germline assignment: CDR1 KGHSH and CDR2 LQKENI.

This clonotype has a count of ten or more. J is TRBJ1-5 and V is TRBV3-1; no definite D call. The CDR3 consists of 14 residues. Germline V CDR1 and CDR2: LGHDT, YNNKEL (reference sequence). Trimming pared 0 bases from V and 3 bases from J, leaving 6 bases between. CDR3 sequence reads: CASSQDTVNQPQHF. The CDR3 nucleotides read TGTGCCAGCAGCCAAGACACAGTCAATCAGCCCCAGCATTTT.

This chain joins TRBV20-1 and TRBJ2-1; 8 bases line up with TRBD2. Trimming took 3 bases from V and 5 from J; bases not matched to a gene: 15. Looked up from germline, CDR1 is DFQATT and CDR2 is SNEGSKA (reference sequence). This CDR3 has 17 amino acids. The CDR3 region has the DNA TGCAGTGCTAGGTCCCCTTACGGGAGGGAGGCTAACAATGAGCAGTTCTTC. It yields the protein CSARSPYGREANNEQFF.

The CDR3 loop is CASSLAVLAGENNEQFF. The CDR3 DNA sequence: TGTGCCAGCAGCTTAGCGGTACTAGCGGGGGAGAACAATGAGCAGTTCTTC. The chain carries TRBV7-8 and TRBJ2-1; 11 nucleotides match TRBD2. Germline CDR1 reads SGHVS; CDR2 reads FQNEAQ. The J segment lost 5 bases and the V segment lost 0 bases, leaving 6 bases of the junction unmatched. There are 17 residues in the CDR3.

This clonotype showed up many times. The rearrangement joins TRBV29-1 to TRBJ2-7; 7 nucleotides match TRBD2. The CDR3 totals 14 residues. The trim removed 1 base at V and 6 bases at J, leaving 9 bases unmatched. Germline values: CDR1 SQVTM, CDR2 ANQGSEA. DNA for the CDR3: TGCAGCGTTGAAGTAGTCGGGGGGAGAGGCGAGCAGTACTTC. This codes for CSVEVVGGRGEQYF.

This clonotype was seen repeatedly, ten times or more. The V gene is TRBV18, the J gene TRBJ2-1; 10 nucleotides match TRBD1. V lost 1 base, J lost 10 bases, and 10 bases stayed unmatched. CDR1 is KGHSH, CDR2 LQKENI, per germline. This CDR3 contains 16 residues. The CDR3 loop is CASSPHGTGVGSEQFF. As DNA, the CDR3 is TGTGCCAGCTCACCACACGGGACAGGGGTAGGTTCGGAGCAGTTCTTC. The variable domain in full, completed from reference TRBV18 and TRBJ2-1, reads NAGVMQNPRHLVRRRGQEARLRCSPMKGHSHVYWYRQLPEEGLKFMVYLQKENIIDESGMPKERFSAEFPKEGPSILRIQQVVRGDSAAYFCASSPHGTGVGSEQFFGPGTRLTVL.

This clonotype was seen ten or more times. The CDR3 DNA reads TGTGCCAGCAGCTCAGGAATTTCCAAAAACATTCAGTACTTC. The encoded protein is CASSSGISKNIQYF. The chain carries TRBV7-2 and TRBJ2-4; D is ambiguous. The CDR3 is 14 amino acids. Germline V gene data show CDR1 as SGHTA and CDR2 as FQGNSA. Trimming stripped 4 bases from V and 2 bases from J, with 9 bases between.